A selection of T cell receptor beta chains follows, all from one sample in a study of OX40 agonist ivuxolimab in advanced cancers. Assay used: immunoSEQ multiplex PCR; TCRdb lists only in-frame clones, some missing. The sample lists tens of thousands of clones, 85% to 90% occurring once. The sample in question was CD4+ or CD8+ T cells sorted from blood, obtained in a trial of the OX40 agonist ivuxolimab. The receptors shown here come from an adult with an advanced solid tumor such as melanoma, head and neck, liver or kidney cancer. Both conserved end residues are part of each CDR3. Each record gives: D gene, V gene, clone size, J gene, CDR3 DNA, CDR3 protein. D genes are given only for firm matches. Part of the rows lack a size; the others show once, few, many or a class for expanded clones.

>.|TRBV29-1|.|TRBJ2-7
TGCAGCGTTGAAGATCCAAGGGTAGGAGACGAGCAGTACTTC
CSVEDPRVGDEQYF
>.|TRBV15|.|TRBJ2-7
TGTGCCACCAGTCGGGGCTACATATACGAGCGGCACTTC
CATSRGYIYERHF
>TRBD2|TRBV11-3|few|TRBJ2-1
TGTGCCAGCAGCTTAGGGACTAGCGGGAGGGCTCGGGGGTACAATGAGCAGTTCTTC
CASSLGTSGRARGYNEQFF
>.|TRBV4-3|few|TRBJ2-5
TGCGCCAGCAGCCGGGCCCTAGGTCTTGGGACCCAGTACTTC
CASSRALGLGTQYF
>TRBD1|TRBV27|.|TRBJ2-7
TGTGCCAGCAGTTTAAAGGACAGGGGATTCTACGAGCAGTACTTC
CASSLKDRGFYEQYF
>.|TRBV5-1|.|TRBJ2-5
TGCGCCAGCAGCTTGGAACCGGGTGCCTGGGAGACCCAGTACTTC
CASSLEPGAWETQYF
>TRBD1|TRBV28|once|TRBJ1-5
TGTGCCAGCAGTGCAGGGGGTGGCAATCAGCCCCAGCATTTT
CASSAGGGNQPQHF
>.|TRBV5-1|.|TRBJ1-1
TGCGCCAGCAGCTTGGAACGGGTTGGAGCCACTGAAGCTTTCTTT
CASSLERVGATEAFF
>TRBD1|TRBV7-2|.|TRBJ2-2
TGTGCCAGCAGCTTAGGTTATCCGACAGGGGGATATAATTGGGAGCTGTTTTTT
CASSLGYPTGGYNWELFF
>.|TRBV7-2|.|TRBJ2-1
TGTGCCAGCAGCGCTAACCCCCACACCAACAATTACAATGAGCAGTTCTTC
CASSANPHTNNYNEQFF
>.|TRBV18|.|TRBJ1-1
TGTGCCAGCTCACCGGTGACAGCGAACACTGAAGCTTTCTTT
CASSPVTANTEAFF
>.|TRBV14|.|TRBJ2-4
TGTGCCAGCAGCCAGGGGGTGTATGGCCCAGGGAACATTCAGTACTTC
CASSQGVYGPGNIQYF
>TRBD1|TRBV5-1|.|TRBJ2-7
TGCGCCAGCAGCTTGGGGGGACAGGGAGGATCCTACGAGCAGTACTTC
CASSLGGQGGSYEQYF
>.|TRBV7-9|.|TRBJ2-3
TGTGCCAGCAGCTCCAGACAGGCTAACACAGATACGCAGTATTTT
CASSSRQANTDTQYF
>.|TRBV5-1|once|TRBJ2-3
TGCGCCAGCAGCTTGGGAGCGGGCACAGATACGCAGTATTTT
CASSLGAGTDTQYF
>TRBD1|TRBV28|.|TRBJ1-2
TGTGCCAGCAGTTTCAATAGGAGACAGGGTTCACCTAACTATGGCTACACCTTC
CASSFNRRQGSPNYGYTF
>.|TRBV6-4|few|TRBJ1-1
TGTGCCAGCAGTGACTCGGACAGGAACACTGAAGCTTTCTTT
CASSDSDRNTEAFF
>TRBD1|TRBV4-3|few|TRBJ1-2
TGCGCCAGCAGCAAGGGACAGACTAACTATGGCTACACCTTC
CASSKGQTNYGYTF
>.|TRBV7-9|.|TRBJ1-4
TGTGCCAGCAGTTCCGATGGTTGGGAAAAACTGTTTTTT
CASSSDGWEKLFF
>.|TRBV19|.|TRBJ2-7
TGTGCCAGTAGTGTCAGGGAACAAGTCGACGAGCAGTACTTC
CASSVREQVDEQYF
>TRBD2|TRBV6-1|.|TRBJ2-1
TGTGCCAGCAGTGAAGTGAGTGGTCTAGCGGGCAACAATGAGCAGTTCTTC
CASSEVSGLAGNNEQFF
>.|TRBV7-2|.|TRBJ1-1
TGTGCCAGCAGCTTAGGGCGAAACACTGAAGCTTTCTTT
CASSLGRNTEAFF
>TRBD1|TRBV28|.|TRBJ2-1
TGTGCCAGCAGTGACAGGGACGAGCAGTTCTTC
CASSDRDEQFF
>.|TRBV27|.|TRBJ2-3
TGTGCCAGCAGTCCCACCCAGGTGCTTCCCACAGATACGCAGTATTTT
CASSPTQVLPTDTQYF
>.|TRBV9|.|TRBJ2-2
TGTGCCAGCAGCGCGCGGGACACCGGGGAGCTGTTTTTT
CASSARDTGELFF
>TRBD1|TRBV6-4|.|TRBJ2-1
TGTGCCAGCAGTGATTTCAACACCGGGACAGGGCAGTTCTTC
CASSDFNTGTGQFF
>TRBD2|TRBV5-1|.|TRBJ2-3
TGCGCCAGCAGCTCCCTAGCGGGAGTAGGGGATACGCAGTATTTT
CASSSLAGVGDTQYF
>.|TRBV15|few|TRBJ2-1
TGTGCCACCAGCCAGAGGAGGGTAAATTACAATGAGCAGTTCTTC
CATSQRRVNYNEQFF
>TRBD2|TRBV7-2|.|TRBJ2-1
TGTGCCAGCAGCCTGGGTAGCGGGAGGGGTGAGCAGTTCTTC
CASSLGSGRGEQFF
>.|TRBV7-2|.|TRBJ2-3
TGTGCCAGCAGCCCCCGGCGACAGAGCACAGATACGCAGTATTTT
CASSPRRQSTDTQYF
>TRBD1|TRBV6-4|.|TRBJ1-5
TGTGCCAGCAGCAGACAGGGGCGAGGTCAGCCCCAGCATTTT
CASSRQGRGQPQHF
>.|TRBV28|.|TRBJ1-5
TGTGCCAGCAGTTTACTACATGGTGGGTACCAGCCCCAGCATTTT
CASSLLHGGYQPQHF
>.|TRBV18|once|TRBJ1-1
TGTGCCAGCTCACCAGGGAATCAAGCTTTCTTT
CASSPGNQAFF
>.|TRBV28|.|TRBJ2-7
TGTGCCAGCAGTCAAGAGGGACTTCCGACCTACGAGCAGTACTTC
CASSQEGLPTYEQYF
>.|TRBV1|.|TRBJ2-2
.
CTSSHHHWARGAVF
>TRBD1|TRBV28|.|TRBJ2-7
TGTGCCAGCAGTTTCTGGAACAGGGGGCTTGAGCAGTACTTC
CASSFWNRGLEQYF
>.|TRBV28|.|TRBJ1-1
TGTGCCAGCAGTTTAGACGGGACTTTGAACACTGAAGCTTTCTTT
CASSLDGTLNTEAFF
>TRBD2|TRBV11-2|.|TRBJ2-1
TGTGCCAGCAGCCCGACTAGCGGTTACAATGAGCAGTTCTTC
CASSPTSGYNEQFF
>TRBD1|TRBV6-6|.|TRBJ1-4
TGTGCCAGCAGCCTCGGACAGGGATATGAAAAACTGTTTTTT
CASSLGQGYEKLFF
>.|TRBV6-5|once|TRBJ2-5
TGTGCCAGCAGTTACGGGGGAAAGACCCAGTACTTC
CASSYGGKTQYF
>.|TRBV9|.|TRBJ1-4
TGTGCCAGCAGCAAAGGACAGAATGAAAAACTGTTTTTT
CASSKGQNEKLFF
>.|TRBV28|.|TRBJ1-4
TGTGCCAGCAGTTTATTTGGCGTGGTTTGGGAAAAACTGTTTTTT
CASSLFGVVWEKLFF
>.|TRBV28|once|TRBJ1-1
TGTGCCAGCCCCTCCTTTCGCACTGAAGCTTTCTTT
CASPSFRTEAFF
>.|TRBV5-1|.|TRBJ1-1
TGCGCCAGCAGCTCCAACATGAACACTGAAGCTTTCTTT
CASSSNMNTEAFF
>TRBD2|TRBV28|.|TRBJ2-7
TGTGCCAGCAGTCCCCCGAGTAGCGGGGGTGTGCCGCGCGAGCAGTACTTC
CASSPPSSGGVPREQYF
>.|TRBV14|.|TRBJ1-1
TGTGCCAGCAGCCAAGCTCTCCTAAAGGGTACTGAAGCTTTCTTT
CASSQALLKGTEAFF
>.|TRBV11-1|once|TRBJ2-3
TGTGCCAGCAGTTTAGGCATGGACGCCACAGATACGCAGTATTTT
CASSLGMDATDTQYF